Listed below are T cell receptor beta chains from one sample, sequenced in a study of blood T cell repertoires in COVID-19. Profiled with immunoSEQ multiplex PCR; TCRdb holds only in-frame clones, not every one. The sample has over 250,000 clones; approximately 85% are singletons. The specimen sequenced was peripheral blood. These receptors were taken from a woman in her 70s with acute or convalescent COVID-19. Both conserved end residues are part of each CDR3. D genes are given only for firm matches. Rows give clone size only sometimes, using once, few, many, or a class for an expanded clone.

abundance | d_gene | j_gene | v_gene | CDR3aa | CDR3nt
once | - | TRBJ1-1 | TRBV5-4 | CASSLTLRETEAFF | TGTGCCAGCAGCTTAACTCTAAGGGAGACTGAAGCTTTCTTT
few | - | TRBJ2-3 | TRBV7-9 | CASSLSVSDTQYF | TGTGCCAGCAGCCTCTCGGTATCAGATACGCAGTATTTT
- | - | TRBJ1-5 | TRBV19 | CASRLPRVDQPQHF | TGTGCCAGTAGGCTCCCCCGGGTCGATCAGCCCCAGCATTTT
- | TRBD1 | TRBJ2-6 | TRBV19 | CASTRDSLLGANVLTF | TGTGCCAGTACCAGGGACAGCCTTTTGGGGGCCAACGTCCTGACTTTC
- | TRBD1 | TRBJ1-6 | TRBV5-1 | CASSPGQVESPLHF | TGCGCCAGCAGCCCTGGACAGGTGGAATCACCCCTCCACTTT
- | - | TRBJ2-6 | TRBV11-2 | CASSFQGERANVLTF | TGTGCCAGCAGCTTTCAGGGCGAGAGGGCCAACGTCCTGACTTTC
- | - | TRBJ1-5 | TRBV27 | CASSLEGGPNQPQHF | TGTGCCAGCAGTTTAGAGGGCGGGCCCAATCAGCCCCAGCATTTT
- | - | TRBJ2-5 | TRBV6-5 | CASSHGRGMATQYF | TGTGCCAGCAGCCATGGAAGGGGGATGGCGACCCAGTACTTC
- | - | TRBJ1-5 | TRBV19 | CASSMGQGFGNQPQHF | TGTGCCAGTAGTATGGGGCAGGGATTCGGCAATCAGCCCCAGCATTTT
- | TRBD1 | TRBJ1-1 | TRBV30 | CAWDDRGNTEAFF | TGTGCCTGGGATGACAGGGGGAACACTGAAGCTTTCTTT
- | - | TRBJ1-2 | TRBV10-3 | CAIFERLAPNYGYTF | TGTGCCATCTTTGAACGTCTGGCACCTAACTATGGCTACACCTTC
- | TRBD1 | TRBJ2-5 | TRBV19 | CASSLQGASQETQYF | TGTGCCAGTAGCCTACAGGGGGCGAGTCAAGAGACCCAGTACTTC
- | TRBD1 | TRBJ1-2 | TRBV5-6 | CASSLPGGYGYTF | TGTGCCAGCAGCTTGCCAGGGGGCTATGGCTACACCTTC
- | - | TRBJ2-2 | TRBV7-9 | CASSSDRNTGELFF | TGTGCCAGCAGCTCGGACAGGAACACCGGGGAGCTGTTTTTT
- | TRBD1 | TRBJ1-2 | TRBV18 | CASKPGQGSNYGYTF | TGTGCCAGCAAACCGGGACAGGGGTCTAACTATGGCTACACCTTC
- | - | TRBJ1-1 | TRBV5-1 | CASSLPGEIAF | TGCGCCAGCAGCTTACCAGGGGAAATAGCTTTT
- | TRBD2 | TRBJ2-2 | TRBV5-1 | CASSLMRQRGNTGELFF | TGCGCCAGCAGCTTGATGCGCCAGCGGGGGAACACCGGGGAGCTGTTTTTT
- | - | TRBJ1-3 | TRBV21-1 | CASIRRQAGSGNTIYF | TGTGCCAGCATACGTCGGCAGGCCGGCTCTGGAAACACCATATATTTT
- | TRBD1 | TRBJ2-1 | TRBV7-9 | CASSSPGQRYNEQFF | TGTGCCAGCAGCTCTCCGGGACAGCGATACAATGAGCAGTTCTTC
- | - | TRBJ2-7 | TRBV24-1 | CATSDPKRTLEQYF | TGTGCCACCAGTGATCCCAAACGGACACTCGAGCAGTACTTC
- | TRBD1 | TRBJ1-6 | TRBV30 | CAWSGRQGYNSPLHF | TGTGCCTGGAGCGGTCGACAGGGTTATAATTCACCCCTCCACTTT
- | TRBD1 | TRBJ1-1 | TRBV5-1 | CASSFRPGTEGFEAFF | TGCGCCAGCAGCTTTAGGCCCGGGACAGAAGGGTTTGAAGCTTTCTTT
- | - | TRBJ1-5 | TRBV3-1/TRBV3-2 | CASSQDRGRTQPQHF | TGTGCCAGCAGCCAAGATCGGGGTAGGACTCAGCCCCAGCATTTT
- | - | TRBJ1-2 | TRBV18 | CASSPRTTEGYTF | TGTGCCAGCTCACCGAGGACAACAGAGGGCTACACCTTC
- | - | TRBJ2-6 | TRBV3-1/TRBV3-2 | CASSPSDSSSGANVLTF | TGTGCCAGCAGCCCTTCGGACAGTTCCTCTGGGGCCAACGTCCTGACTTTC
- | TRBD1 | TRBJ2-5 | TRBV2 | CASSRDRGPETQYF | TGTGCCAGCAGTCGGGACAGGGGGCCAGAGACCCAGTACTTC
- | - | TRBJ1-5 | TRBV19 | CASSMRRANQPQHF | TGTGCCAGTAGTATGAGGAGGGCAAATCAGCCCCAGCATTTT
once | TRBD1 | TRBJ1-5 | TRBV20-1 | CSASWTGEDQPQHF | TGCAGTGCTAGTTGGACAGGGGAGGATCAGCCCCAGCATTTT
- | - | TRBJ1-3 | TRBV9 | CASSSGPGNTIYF | TGTGCCAGCAGTTCGGGTCCTGGAAACACCATATATTTT